Below, 14 T cell receptor beta chains from the same sample are listed, as sequenced in a study of spatial heterogeneity in lung cancer (dated by TCRdb to the late 2010s). Receptor libraries were prepared by 5' RACE. Sequencer: NextSeq 500. The public sequencing data were trimmed at Q25 with fastp and processed into clonotypes with MiXCR by TCRdb, which kept only in-frame beta chains. Records with the same CDR3 protein are collapsed into one entry carrying the most frequent genes and DNA. This sample lists roughly 80,000 distinct CDR3 sequences; roughly an eighth were detected once. 4.6% of the sample is in the top ten clones. Taken with the paper, the label for time point translates to: sample taken at primary tumor resection. TCR sequencing used whole RNA extracted from tumor and nontumor lung tissue, or from cryopreserved PBMC samples, without cell sorting. Sequencing was performed on PBMCs, taken at surgery. The receptors stem from a male donor with early-stage non-small cell lung cancer.

This clonotype was seen a handful of times. For the CDR3, the DNA is TGCGCCAGCAGCTTATCGGGGGACGTCACCGGGGAGCTGTTTTTT. It codes for CASSLSGDVTGELFF. The chain employs TRBV5-1 and TRBJ2-2; a weak D match, TRBD2 (6 bases). The CDR3 spans 15 residues. Germline V gives CDR1 SGHRS, CDR2 YFSETQ. Trimming left V 2 bases short and J 4 bases short, with 12 bases between.

This clonotype occurred a few times. The chain recombines TRBV4-1 with TRBJ2-5; tentative D call: TRBD2 (6 bases). Trimming removed 1 base from V and 5 bases from J, with 11 bases in between. Germline CDR1 MGHRA, CDR2 YSYEKL. The CDR3 has 14 amino acids. The CDR3 DNA reads as TGCGCCAGCAGCCAAGGGACGGGGGTGGAGACCCAGTACTTC. Translation gives CASSQGTGVETQYF.

This chain links TRBV21-1 with TRBJ2-2. TRBV21-1 is an annotated pseudogene. The CDR3 consists of 17 residues. The CDR3 protein is CASSKEISSGNTGELFF. DNA for the CDR3: TGTGCCAGCAGCAAAGAAATATCTAGCGGGAACACCGGGGAGCTGTTTTTT.

At least ten counts were recorded for this clonotype. The V gene is TRBV5-1, the J gene TRBJ1-4; D is ambiguous. The CDR3 is made up of 15 amino acids. V dropped 2 bases and J dropped 0 bases, with 8 bases sitting between them. Germline V gives CDR1 SGHRS, CDR2 YFSETQ. The CDR3 DNA reads TGCGCCAGCAGCTTAGAGAGCTCAACTAATGAAAAACTGTTTTTT. This encodes CASSLESSTNEKLFF.

This clonotype occurred many times. The chain is built from TRBV5-1 and TRBJ1-1, with D possibly being TRBD1 (5 bases). This CDR3 is built from 15 residues. Per the germline V gene, CDR1 is SGHRS and CDR2 is YFSETQ. V lost 4 bases and J 4 bases, leaving 17 bases between the germline ends. In nucleotides, the CDR3 is TGCGCCAGCAGCCGGGACGGAGCTTTAAGCACTGAAGCTTTCTTT. Protein product: CASSRDGALSTEAFF.

The chain's CDR3 is CASSQQLFYEQYF. In DNA form, the CDR3 reads TGTGCCAGCAGCCAACAGCTATTCTACGAGCAGTACTTC. The chain combines TRBV3-1 with TRBJ2-7, with unresolved D. Trimming took off 2 bases at V and 3 bases at J, with 8 bases between the two ends. CDR1 LGHDT and CDR2 YNNKEL come from the germline V gene (reference sequence). The CDR3 is 13 residues long.

The rearrangement uses TRBV5-6 and TRBJ1-1; a possible D gene is TRBD1 (5 bases). Per germline, CDR1 SGHDT and CDR2 YYEEEE. The length of the CDR3 is 17 residues. Trimming shortened V by 4 bases and J by 0 bases, and 19 bases separated the two germline ends. This CDR3 reads CASSPFYSGPMNTEAFF. The CDR3 region has the DNA TGTGCCAGCAGCCCCTTCTACTCAGGGCCGATGAACACTGAAGCTTTCTTT. Together with reference TRBV5-6 and TRBJ1-1, the CDR3 gives the full variable domain: DAGVTQSPTHLIKTRGQQVTLRCSPKSGHDTVSWYQQALGQGPQFIFQYYEEEERQRGNFPDRFSGHQFPNYSSELNVNALLLGDSALYLCASSPFYSGPMNTEAFFGQGTRLTVV.

This clonotype was observed at least ten times. The V gene is TRBV11-2, the J gene TRBJ1-1; D uncertain. V gave up 5 bases and J gave up 5 bases, with 9 bases separating them. CDR3 length: 12 amino acids. Germline assignment: CDR1 SGHAT and CDR2 FQNNGV. This CDR3 is CASSIGRTEAFF. In DNA, the CDR3 is TGTGCCAGCAGCATCGGTAGAACTGAAGCTTTCTTT.

The V and J genes are TRBV20-1 and TRBJ2-2; TRBD2 is a possible D gene (6 bases). Per germline, CDR1 DFQATT and CDR2 SNEGSKA (reference sequence). The CDR3 has 15 residues. Trimming pared 0 bases from V and 4 bases from J, leaving 12 bases between. CDR3 loop: CSARDHSGGTGELFF. The CDR3 coding sequence is TGCAGTGCTAGAGATCATAGCGGAGGCACCGGGGAGCTGTTTTTT.

This clonotype was counted at least ten times. The J gene is TRBJ1-6, the V gene TRBV7-8; D is uncertain. V was shortened by 0 bases and J by 7 bases, with 7 bases between the two germline ends. This CDR3 contains 14 residues. Germline CDR1 SGHVS, CDR2 FQNEAQ. CDR3 sequence (DNA): TGTGCCAGCAGCTTAGCTGCTGGGAATTCACCCCTCCACTTT. It translates to CASSLAAGNSPLHF.

This clonotype has just a few counts. The rearrangement links TRBV5-1 to TRBJ1-5; D possibly corresponds to TRBD1 (6 bases). Trimming took off 0 bases at V and 2 bases at J, with 9 bases between the two ends. The CDR3 spans 15 residues. Germline V gives CDR1 SGHRS, CDR2 YFSETQ. This CDR3 is CASSLEGGGNQPQHF. The CDR3 nucleotides read TGCGCCAGCAGCTTGGAGGGGGGAGGCAATCAGCCCCAGCATTTT.

This clonotype was seen repeatedly, ten times or more. The CDR3 region is CASSVTGSSGNTIYF. CDR3 bases: TGTGCCAGCAGCGTAACAGGCAGCTCTGGAAACACCATATATTTT. The chain couples TRBV9 to TRBJ1-3; a possible D gene is TRBD1 (5 bases). The CDR3 is 15 residues long. Trimming removed 1 base at V and 0 bases at J, with 8 bases between. CDR1 and CDR2 from the germline V gene are SGDLS and YYNGEE.

This clonotype was recorded many times. The chain recombines TRBV6-6 with TRBJ1-1; tentative D call: TRBD1 (5 bases). Germline CDR1 reads MNHNY; CDR2 reads SVGAGI (reference sequence). Trimming removed 7 bases from V and 10 bases from J, with 19 bases in between. The CDR3 loop spans 13 amino acids. In DNA, the CDR3 is TGTGCCAGCACCAACTCGGCGGGCGGGGGAGCTTTCTTT. Translating gives CASTNSAGGGAFF.

This clonotype showed up just a few times. V and J are TRBV19 and TRBJ1-1; D remains ambiguous. Per the germline V gene, CDR1 is LNHDA and CDR2 is SQIVND (reference sequence). Trimming removed 6 bases at V and 5 bases at J, with 19 bases between. The CDR3 contains 15 residues. CDR3 loop: CASRPREGVWTEAFF. The CDR3 coding sequence is TGTGCCAGTAGACCCCGAGAGGGCGTGTGGACTGAAGCTTTCTTT. The whole variable domain, filled in from reference TRBV19 and TRBJ1-1, reads DGGITQSPKYLFRKEGQNVTLSCEQNLNHDAMYWYRQDPGQGLRLIYYSQIVNDFQKGDIAEGYSVSREKKESFPLTVTSAQKNPTAFYLCASRPREGVWTEAFFGQGTRLTVV.